This T cell receptor (beta chain) was observed in a study of regulatory T cells in long-lasting Graves disease. At the level of the study: Newly diagnosed Graves' patients had under 3 months of antithyroid drugs.

Described time point: newly diagnosed GD, antithyroid drugs for less than 3 months. Construction of the TCR library relied on RNA isolated from PBMCs. This clonotype was detected only a few times. Its antigen is not known. General study results and limits: Among samples with persistent disease, TRBV28, TRBJ1-2 and TRBJ2-5 were favored.

The CDR3 runs to 13 residues. Trimming shortened V by 0 bases and J by 9 bases, and 10 bases separated the two germline ends. Germline values: CDR1 SGHNT, CDR2 YYREEE (reference sequence). TCR beta libraries were built with iRepertoire HTBI primers and Arm-PCR of CDR3 regions. From the multiplex PCR reads, TCRdb called clonotypes with MiXCR, one entry per CDR3 protein. Counted here are approximately 400,000 distinct CDR3 sequences, about 15% occurring once; the ten biggest clones make up 16%. The sample also formed part of further work on T cells in Graves' hyperthyroidism and ophthalmopathy.

This sequence was found in a woman aged 25-40 years with Graves disease. Sequencing used peripheral blood mononuclear cells (PBMCs), obtained at new diagnosis, from a patient treated with antithyroid drugs. The V gene is TRBV5-4, the J gene TRBJ1-5, with D unresolved. The CDR3 spells CASSLGGTGPQHF. CDR3 nucleotides: TGTGCCAGCAGCTTGGGGGGAACGGGGCCCCAGCATTTT.